This TCR beta chain was captured by sequencing in a study of Ad26.COV2.S vaccination and SARS-CoV-2 variants. Overall study context: The study gave Ad26.COV2.S intramuscularly, once or twice 56 days apart. Study-wide findings and caveats: It was reported that spike-specific CD8+ and CD4+ T cell responses were substantially broad after vaccination.

Comments on this clone: The antigen remains undetermined.

The germline V gene encodes CDR1 MNHNS and CDR2 SASEGT. V lost 0 bases and J 7 bases, leaving 13 bases between the germline ends. The CDR3 runs to 15 residues. As to treatment: 15 to 20 received Ad26.COV2.S at low or high dose, single or two shots; 5 received placebo; per-sample allocation not given. Day 63 after the first injection of vaccine or placebo was the sampling time. The administered vaccine (an Ad26 vector) expressed Wuhan-strain SARS-CoV-2 spike. Some clones are missing from TCRdb's copy, which holds only in-frame ones; the method was immunoSEQ multiplex PCR. The profile shows a few hundred thousand clones, around 89% of them singletons.

The source of this sequence is a person between 18 and 60 years old who received the Ad26.COV2.S COVID-19 vaccine or a placebo. The sequences come from peripheral blood, collected in a trial of Ad26.COV2.S vaccine versus placebo. This chain uses TRBV6-1 with TRBJ1-5; D is ambiguous. CDR3 in amino acids: CASSEASQLWQPQHF. The CDR3 nucleotides read TGTGCCAGCAGTGAAGCCTCACAATTATGGCAGCCCCAGCATTTT.